A single sample is the source of the 4 T cell receptor beta chains below, sequenced in a study of cytomegalovirus exposure and HLA in healthy donors. Primers: 60 Vbeta forward and 13 Jbeta reverse. Assay: immunoSEQ multiplex PCR; the TCRdb copy retains only in-frame clones and omits some. The sample lists around 130,000 clones; over 80% were seen once. The specimen was PBMCs. The receptor source for this set is a female donor in good health and CMV-seronegative.

A single count supports this clone. The chain combines TRBV19 with TRBJ2-7; 10 positions agree with TRBD1. Germline V lookup: CDR1 LNHDA, CDR2 SQIVND (reference sequence). J gave up 7 bases and V 5 bases, and 11 bases lay outside the gene matches. This CDR3 contains 15 residues. The CDR3 region has the DNA TGTGCCAGTAGTCCCGAGACAGGGGGCGCGAAAGAGCAGTACTTC. Protein product: CASSPETGGAKEQYF.

The genes are TRBV2 and TRBJ1-5; D uncertain. V was shortened by 3 bases and J by 5 bases, with 11 bases between the two germline ends. This CDR3 spans 14 amino acids. Germline loops: CDR1 SNHLY, CDR2 FYNNEI. CDR3 DNA: TGTGCCAGCAGTGAGTTTTGGGCGTATCAGCCCCAGCATTTT. This translates into CASSEFWAYQPQHF.

CDR3 in amino acids: CASSPRDRSTEAFF. The CDR3 DNA follows: TGTGCCAGCAGCCCCCGAGACAGGAGCACTGAAGCTTTCTTT. The chain links TRBV7-9 to TRBJ1-1, with D maybe TRBD1 (6 bases). The germline CDR1 and CDR2 sequences are SEHNR and FQNEAQ (reference sequence). V lost 5 bases and J 4 bases, leaving 14 bases between the germline ends. This CDR3 is 14 amino acids long.

The V gene is TRBV7-9, the J gene TRBJ2-1; 10 bases match TRBD1. From germline, CDR1 is SEHNR and CDR2 FQNEAQ (reference sequence). The CDR3 is 15 amino acids. After removal of 5 bases from V and 8 bases from J, the junction contained 9 bases not matched to a gene. The CDR3, as DNA: TGTGCCAGCAGCGTAGGGGACAGGGGCTTCGATGAGCAGTTCTTC. It encodes CASSVGDRGFDEQFF. Supplemented by reference TRBV7-9 and TRBJ2-1, the full variable domain reads DTGVSQNPRHKITKRGQNVTFRCDPISEHNRLYWYRQTLGQGPEFLTYFQNEAQLEKSRLLSDRFSAERPKGSFSTLEIQRTEQGDSAMYLCASSVGDRGFDEQFFGPGTRLTVL.